Below are 27 T cell receptor beta chains sequenced from a single sample in a study of CDR3 diversity in severe acne. Each CDR3 protein gets one entry after TCRdb re-called the PCR reads with MiXCR. Of over 70,000 distinct CDR3 sequences listed, 50% to 65% are singletons. Sample: blood. Receptors were obtained from a male donor in good health, without acne.

This clonotype was observed many times. The chain uses TRBV6-6 and TRBJ2-2; the match to TRBD1 covers 11 bases. Germline-derived CDR1 and CDR2 are MNHNY and SVGAGI (reference sequence). The J segment lost 5 bases and the V segment lost 6 bases, leaving 5 bases of the junction unmatched. The CDR3 spans 15 residues. CDR3 nucleotide sequence: TGTGCCAGCAGCAAGGGGACAGGGGGGACCGGGGAGCTGTTTTTT. Its protein is CASSKGTGGTGELFF.

The sample holds many counts of this clonotype. V usage is TRBV6-5 and J usage is TRBJ2-5; D remains ambiguous. Trimming pared 1 base from V and 5 bases from J, leaving 5 bases between. Germline CDR1 and CDR2: MNHEY and SVGAGI. The CDR3 contains 12 residues. In DNA, the CDR3 is TGTGCCAGCAGTTACTGGTGTGAGACCCAGTACTTC. Its translation is CASSYWCETQYF.

Comment on this clonotype: This may arise from a read error, as a much more abundant clone is one base away. In this CDR3 the conserved last residue, phenylalanine or tryptophan, is missing, so a read error is likely. The V and J genes are TRBV18 and TRBJ1-1; a possible D gene is TRBD1 (5 bases). Looked up from germline, CDR1 is KGHSH and CDR2 is LQKENI. CDR3 length: 13 residues. V was shortened by 6 bases and J by 2 bases, with 10 bases between the two germline ends. CDR3 sequence (DNA): TGTGCCAGCTCGCGGGACCTCAACACTGAAGCTTTCCTT. It encodes CASSRDLNTEAFL.

This clonotype was found a few times. The V and J genes are TRBV19 and TRBJ2-1, with 8 bases that match TRBD1. The ends lost 5 bases at V and 0 bases at J; junction bases unmatched: 9. The CDR3 totals 17 residues. Germline CDR1 is LNHDA and CDR2 is SQIVND (reference sequence). The CDR3 DNA sequence: TGTGCCAGTAGTCCACAGGGGGACGGGCACTCCTACAATGAGCAGTTCTTC. Translation gives CASSPQGDGHSYNEQFF.

In this sample, this clonotype is medium-sized. The chain couples TRBV24-1 to TRBJ2-6, with D perhaps TRBD1 (6 bases). With 2 bases removed from V and 13 bases from J, the gap between germline ends came to 11 bases. CDR3 length: 13 residues. The germline V gene encodes CDR1 KGHDR and CDR2 SFDVKD. Here the CDR3 reads CATSDSGARVLTF. DNA for the CDR3: TGTGCCACCAGTGATTCAGGGGCCCGGGTCCTGACTTTC.

The CDR3, as DNA: TGTGCCAGCAGCTTACTTAGCGGGGGGGCGGGTGAGCAGTTCTTC. Its protein is CASSLLSGGAGEQFF. The V and J genes are TRBV7-9 and TRBJ2-1, with TRBD2 identical over 11 bases. From germline, CDR1 is SEHNR and CDR2 FQNEAQ (reference sequence). V lost 2 bases and J lost 9; bases outside the gene matches: 6. CDR3 size: 15 residues.

With respect to this clonotype: Since no conserved phenylalanine or tryptophan closes the CDR3, a read error is the likely cause. The DNA is left out, because the CDR3 cannot be placed on it with certainty; the CDR3 is given as TCRdb lists it. The CDR3 reads CATSDSGAPYGYTFGS. J is TRBJ2-5 and V is TRBV24-1; the D segment call TRBD1 is taken from the table without a DNA check. The CDR3 is 16 residues long, ends included. CDR1 and CDR2 (germline): KGHDR, SFDVKD.

J is TRBJ2-1 and V is TRBV11-2; TRBD2 is a possible D gene (7 bases). V was clipped by 6 bases and J by 0 bases, with 15 bases between them. From germline, CDR1 is SGHAT and CDR2 FQNNGV. The CDR3 has 16 amino acids. The CDR3 nucleotides read TGTGCCAGCAGTCGGGGGAGGGGGAGCTCCTACAATGAGCAGTTCTTC. Encoded protein: CASSRGRGSSYNEQFF.

The chain recombines TRBV15 with TRBJ1-6; 10 bases map to TRBD1. Germline-derived CDR1 and CDR2 are LNHNV and YYDKDF (reference sequence). The trim removed 5 bases at V and 8 bases at J, leaving 3 bases unmatched. CDR3 length equals 14 residues. The CDR3 DNA follows: TGTGCCACCAGCTTGGGACAGGGGTATTCACCCCTCCACTTT. The encoded protein is CATSLGQGYSPLHF.

V gene TRBV7-8 combines with J gene TRBJ1-2; D is uncertain. Trimming removed 1 base at V and 5 bases at J, with 14 bases between. Germline values: CDR1 SGHVS, CDR2 FQNEAQ. The CDR3 loop spans 15 amino acids. The CDR3 coding sequence is TGTGCCAGCAGCTTAGTTATTGATTTGGGGTATGGCTACACCTTC. Translated, it gives CASSLVIDLGYGYTF.

The rearrangement uses TRBV7-3 and TRBJ2-3, with TRBD2 identical over 13 bases. CDR3 length: 15 residues. Germline loops: CDR1 SGHTA, CDR2 FQGTGA. V lost 8 bases to trimming and J lost 1 base; unmatched junction nucleotides: 3. The CDR3 sequence is CASAGLAGGTDTQYF. In nucleotides, the CDR3 is TGTGCCAGCGCCGGACTAGCGGGGGGCACAGATACGCAGTATTTT.

Details on this clonotype: A single base separates this from a much larger clone, so it may be a read error. The gene calls are TRBV15 and TRBJ2-5, with 10 bases fitting TRBD2. CDR1 is LNHNV, CDR2 YYDKDF, per germline (reference sequence). The CDR3 covers 14 residues. CDR3 in amino acids: CAISRTSGQETQYF. The CDR3 bases are TGTGCCATCAGCAGGACTAGCGGACAAGAGACCCAGTACTTC.

The V call is TRBV2, the J call TRBJ1-3, with D possibly TRBD1 on 5 matching bases. Trimming stripped 3 bases from V and 3 bases from J, with 15 bases between. The CDR3 has 16 residues. Germline V lookup: CDR1 SNHLY, CDR2 FYNNEI. The CDR3 protein is CASSDKRQLLGNTIYF. Written as DNA, the CDR3 is TGTGCCAGCAGTGACAAAAGACAGCTCCTTGGAAACACCATATATTTT.

This clonotype is medium-sized by share. This chain joins TRBV5-8 and TRBJ2-7; D perhaps matches TRBD1 (6 bases). Trimming stripped 7 bases from V and 6 bases from J, with 14 bases between. Germline CDR1 SGHTS, CDR2 YDEGEE. The CDR3 length is 12 residues. As DNA, the CDR3 is TGTGCCAGCTCAGGGGTGTCGGGCGAGCAGTACTTC. This translates into CASSGVSGEQYF.

Only a few counts were recorded for this clonotype. The chain joins TRBV13 to TRBJ2-7, with D unclear. V lost 5 bases to trimming and J lost 7 bases, with 12 bases between them. CDR1 is PRHDT and CDR2 is FYEKMQ in the germline V gene (reference sequence). The CDR3 loop spans 12 amino acids. The DNA of the CDR3 is TGTGCCAGCAGCACCCCGACCCAAGAGCAGTACTTC. Encoded protein: CASSTPTQEQYF.

This clonotype has only a few counts. V is TRBV20-1 and J is TRBJ2-7; possibly TRBD2 for D (5 bases). Germline loops: CDR1 DFQATT, CDR2 SNEGSKA (reference sequence). Trimming shortened V by 6 bases and J by 3 bases, and 9 bases separated the two germline ends. This CDR3 has 11 amino acids. As DNA, the CDR3 is TGCAGTGCCGCCGGGGACTACGAGCAGTACTTC. This sequence encodes CSAAGDYEQYF.

This clonotype showed up many times. CDR3 protein: CACRQGANYGYTF. CDR3 bases: TGTGCCTGCCGACAGGGGGCTAACTATGGCTACACCTTC. This chain connects TRBV30 to TRBJ1-2, with 9 bases lining up with TRBD1. The CDR3 contains 13 residues. The junction had 2 bases not matched to a gene; V was cut back by 6 bases and J by 0 bases. In germline, CDR1 is GTSNPN, CDR2 SVGIG (reference sequence).

The chain carries TRBV5-1 and TRBJ1-6, with D uncertain. Per germline, CDR1 SGHRS and CDR2 YFSETQ. The CDR3 loop spans 19 amino acids. V lost 3 bases, J lost 14 bases, and 33 bases lay in between. The CDR3 sequence is CASSSAASANYGYTFTLHF. The DNA of the CDR3 is TGCGCCAGCAGCTCGGCCGCCTCAGCTAACTATGGCTACACCTTCACCCTCCACTTT.

The chain uses TRBV20-1 and TRBJ2-3; 13 nucleotides align to TRBD2. V lost 3 bases, J lost 6 bases, and 6 bases stayed unmatched. There are 15 residues in the CDR3. Germline CDR1 DFQATT, CDR2 SNEGSKA (reference sequence). For the CDR3, the DNA is TGCAGTGCTAGCCGGGGACTAGCGGGGAGGGATACGCAGTATTTT. Protein: CSASRGLAGRDTQYF.

The chain has TRBV4-2 and TRBJ1-3; a weak D match, TRBD1 (6 bases). The CDR3 sequence is 18 residues long. Germline V gene data show CDR1 as LGHNA and CDR2 as YNFKEQ. Trimming removed 1 base from V and 8 bases from J, with 24 bases in between. CDR3 sequence reads: CASSQATGAEAYGYTIYF. The CDR3 DNA is TGTGCCAGCAGCCAAGCTACGGGGGCGGAAGCCTATGGCTACACCATATATTTT.

This clonotype is classed as medium-sized. The chain uses TRBV20-1 and TRBJ2-7; TRBD2 matches 13 bases. The CDR3 is 15 residues long. With V trimmed by 0 bases and J by 4 bases, 3 bases remained unmatched. The germline V gene encodes CDR1 DFQATT and CDR2 SNEGSKA (reference sequence). CDR3 residues: CSARDGTSGMYEQYF. The CDR3 nucleotides read TGCAGTGCTAGAGATGGGACTAGCGGGATGTACGAGCAGTACTTC.

This clonotype ranks as medium-sized. The rearrangement uses TRBV25-1 and TRBJ1-1, with a tentative D call TRBD1 (6 bases). Germline loops: CDR1 MGHDK, CDR2 SYGVNS. This CDR3 region has 17 residues. Trimming took 1 base from V and 0 from J, leaving 15 bases between them. CDR3 bases: TGTGCCAGCAGTGAATTAACGGGGGGGACACTGAACACTGAAGCTTTCTTT. Encoded protein: CASSELTGGTLNTEAFF.

Only a few counts were recorded for this clonotype. The gene calls are TRBV29-1 and TRBJ2-2; tentative D call: TRBD2 (5 bases). CDR3 length: 15 amino acids. V dropped 6 bases and J dropped 3 bases, with 17 bases sitting between them. Germline V gene sequence: CDR1 SQVTM, CDR2 ANQGSEA. The CDR3 bases are TGCAGCGTCCAGCCACGAGCGGCCGACACCGGGGAGCTGTTTTTT. Protein product: CSVQPRAADTGELFF.

In regard to this clonotype: This may be a read error, as it is one base from a much larger clone. The genes are TRBV27 and TRBJ2-5, with D uncertain. The CDR3 is made up of 13 amino acids. Germline V lookup: CDR1 MNHEY, CDR2 SMNVEV (reference sequence). Trimming shortened V by 2 bases and J by 4 bases, and 8 bases separated the two germline ends. The CDR3 region is CASSLTPRETQYF. CDR3 nucleotides: TGTGCCAGCAGTTTAACGCCCAGAGAGACCCAGTACTTC.

V is TRBV20-1 and J is TRBJ2-1; D perhaps matches TRBD2 (6 bases). The germline V gene encodes CDR1 DFQATT and CDR2 SNEGSKA (reference sequence). The CDR3 is made up of 16 amino acids. The V end was cut by 3 bases, the J end by 2 bases, with 17 bases between. DNA for the CDR3: TGCAGTGCTAGGCTTACCGGGACTCCCCCCTACAATGAGCAGTTCTTC. It codes for CSARLTGTPPYNEQFF.

This rearrangement joins TRBV12-3 or TRBV12-4 to TRBJ2-7; D gene unclear. CDR3 length: 13 residues. Trimming pared 6 bases from V and 4 bases from J, leaving 13 bases between. CDR3 in amino acids: CASSPFNHYEQYF. CDR3 nucleotides: TGTGCCAGCAGCCCCTTCAATCATTACGAGCAGTACTTC.

The rearrangement uses TRBV7-9 and TRBJ1-1, with D uncertain. The CDR3 runs 15 residues. V was cut by 5 bases and J by 0 bases, with 13 bases left in between. Per germline, CDR1 SEHNR and CDR2 FQNEAQ (reference sequence). The CDR3 region is CASSGRATLNTEAFF. The CDR3 nucleotides read TGTGCCAGCAGCGGCCGGGCCACGCTGAACACTGAAGCTTTCTTT.